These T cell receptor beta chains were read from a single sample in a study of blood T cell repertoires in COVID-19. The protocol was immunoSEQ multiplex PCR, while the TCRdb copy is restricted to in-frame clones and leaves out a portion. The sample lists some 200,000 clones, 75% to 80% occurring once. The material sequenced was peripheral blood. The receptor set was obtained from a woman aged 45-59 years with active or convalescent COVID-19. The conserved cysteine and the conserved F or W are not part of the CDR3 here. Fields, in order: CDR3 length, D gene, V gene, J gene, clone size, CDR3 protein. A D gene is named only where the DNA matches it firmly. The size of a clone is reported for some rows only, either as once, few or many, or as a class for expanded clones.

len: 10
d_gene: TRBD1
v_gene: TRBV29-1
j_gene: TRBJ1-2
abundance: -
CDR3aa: SVESGGYGYT

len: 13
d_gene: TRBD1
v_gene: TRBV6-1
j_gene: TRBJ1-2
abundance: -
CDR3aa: ASSEAGTGDYGYT

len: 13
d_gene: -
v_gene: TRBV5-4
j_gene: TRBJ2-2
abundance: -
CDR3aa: ASSLETGNTGELF

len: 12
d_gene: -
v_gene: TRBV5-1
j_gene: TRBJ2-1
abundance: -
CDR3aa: ASSLRTDGNEQF

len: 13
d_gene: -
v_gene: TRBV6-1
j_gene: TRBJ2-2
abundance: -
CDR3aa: ACRKGGPDTGELF

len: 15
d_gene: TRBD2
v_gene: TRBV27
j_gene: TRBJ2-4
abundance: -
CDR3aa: ASSLVGIGTREGIQY

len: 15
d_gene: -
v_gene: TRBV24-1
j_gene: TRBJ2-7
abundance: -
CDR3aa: ATSDPRAGVSSYEQY

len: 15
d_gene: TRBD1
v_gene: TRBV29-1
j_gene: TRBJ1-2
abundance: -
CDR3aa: SVEDRLRGQGVIGYT

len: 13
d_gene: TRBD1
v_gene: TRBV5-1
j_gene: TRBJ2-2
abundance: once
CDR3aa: ASSANRGDTGELF

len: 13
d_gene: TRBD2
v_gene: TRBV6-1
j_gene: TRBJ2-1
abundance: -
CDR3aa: ASSETSRIYNEQF

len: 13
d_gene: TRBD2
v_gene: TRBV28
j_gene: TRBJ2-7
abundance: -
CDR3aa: ASSPSGESSYEQY

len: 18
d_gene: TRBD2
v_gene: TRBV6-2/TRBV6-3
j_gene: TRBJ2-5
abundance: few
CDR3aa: ASSYPLASGKLPAEKTQY

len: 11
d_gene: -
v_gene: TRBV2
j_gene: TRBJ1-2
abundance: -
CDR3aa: ASSEDKYYGYT

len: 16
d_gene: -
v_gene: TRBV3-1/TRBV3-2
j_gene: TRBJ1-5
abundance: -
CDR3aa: ASSHPLGGLISNQPQH

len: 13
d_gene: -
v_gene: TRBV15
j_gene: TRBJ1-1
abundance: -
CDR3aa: ATSRDRTENTEAF

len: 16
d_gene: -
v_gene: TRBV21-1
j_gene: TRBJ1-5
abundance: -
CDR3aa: AKWGDSQANQGNQPQH

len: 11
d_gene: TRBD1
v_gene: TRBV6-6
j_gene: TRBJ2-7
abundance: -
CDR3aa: ASSYGTGGEQY

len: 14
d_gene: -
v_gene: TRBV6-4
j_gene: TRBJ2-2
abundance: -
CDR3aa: ASSPLASREHGELF

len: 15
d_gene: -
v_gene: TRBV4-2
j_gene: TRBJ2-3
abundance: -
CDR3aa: ASSQSPTRVGTDTQY

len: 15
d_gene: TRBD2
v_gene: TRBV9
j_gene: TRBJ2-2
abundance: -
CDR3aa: ASSASGRAVDTGELF

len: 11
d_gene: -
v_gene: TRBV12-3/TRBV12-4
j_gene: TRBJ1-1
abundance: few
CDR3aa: ASSLRGGTEAF

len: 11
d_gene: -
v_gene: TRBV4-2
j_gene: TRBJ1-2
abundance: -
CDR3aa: ASSQGQVYGYT

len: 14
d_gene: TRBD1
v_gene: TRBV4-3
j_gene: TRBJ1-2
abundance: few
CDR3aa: ASSQDFGTGNYGYT

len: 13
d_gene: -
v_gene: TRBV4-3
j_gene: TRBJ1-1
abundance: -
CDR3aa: ASSQDWRGGTEAF

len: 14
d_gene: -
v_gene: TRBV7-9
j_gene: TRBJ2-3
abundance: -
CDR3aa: ASSLGRTDLTDTQY

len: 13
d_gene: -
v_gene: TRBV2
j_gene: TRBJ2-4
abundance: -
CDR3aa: ASSEQDLAKNIQY

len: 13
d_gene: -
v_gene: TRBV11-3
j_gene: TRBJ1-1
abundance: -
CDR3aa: ASSQNWASNTEAF

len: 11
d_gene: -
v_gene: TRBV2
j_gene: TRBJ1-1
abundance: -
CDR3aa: ASSLGENTEAF

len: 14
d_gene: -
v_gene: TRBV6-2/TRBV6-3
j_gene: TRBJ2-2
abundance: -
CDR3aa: ASSSGIRGNTGELF

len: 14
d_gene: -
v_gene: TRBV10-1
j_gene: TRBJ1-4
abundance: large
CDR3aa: ASSCRVGRGNEKLF

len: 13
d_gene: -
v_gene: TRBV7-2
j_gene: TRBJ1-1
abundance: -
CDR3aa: ASFKGQGWATEAF

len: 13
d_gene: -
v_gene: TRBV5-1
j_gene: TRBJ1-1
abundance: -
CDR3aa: ASRTVPQMNTEAF

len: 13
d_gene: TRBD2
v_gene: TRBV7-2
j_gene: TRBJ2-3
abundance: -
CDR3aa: ASSLSGTYTDTQY

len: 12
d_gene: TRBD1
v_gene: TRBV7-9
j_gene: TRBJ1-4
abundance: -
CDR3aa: ASSLDRGNEKLF